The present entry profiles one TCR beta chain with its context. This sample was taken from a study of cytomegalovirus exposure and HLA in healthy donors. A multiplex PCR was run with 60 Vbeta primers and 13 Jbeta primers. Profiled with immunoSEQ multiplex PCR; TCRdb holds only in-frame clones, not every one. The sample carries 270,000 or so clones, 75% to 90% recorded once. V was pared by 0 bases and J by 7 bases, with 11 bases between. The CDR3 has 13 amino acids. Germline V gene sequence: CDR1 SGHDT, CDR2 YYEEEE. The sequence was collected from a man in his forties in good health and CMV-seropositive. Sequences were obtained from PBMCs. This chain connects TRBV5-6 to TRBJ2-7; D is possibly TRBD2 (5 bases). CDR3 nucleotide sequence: TGTGCCAGCAGCTTGGTGAGGGCTAGGGAGCAGTACTTC. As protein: CASSLVRAREQYF.